The rows below give T cell receptor beta chains drawn from one sample of a study of T-cell memory formation after mild COVID-19. TCRdb used MiXCR to reprocess the 5' RACE reads, holding one entry per CDR3 protein. The sample has under 300,000 distinct CDR3 sequences; more than 15% are singletons. Sequenced sample: PBMCs or a T cell subset sorted from them (not recorded which). These receptors were taken from a man between 18 and 29 years old who had mild COVID-19 (a few samples of this study predate the infection). Cell type and time point are not known. The CDR3 runs from the conserved cysteine through the conserved F or W. Fields, in order: V gene, D gene, J gene, clone size, CDR3 DNA, CDR3 protein. D genes are given only for firm matches. Expanded clones get a size class; other rows say once, few or many, or leave the size out.

TRBV27	TRBD2	TRBJ2-3	.	TGTGCCAGCAGTTTCTTGGGGGGGATCACAGATACGCAGTATTTT	CASSFLGGITDTQYF
TRBV4-1	.	TRBJ2-6	.	TGCGCCAGCAGCCCCCAGGCAGCACCGTCTGGGGCCAACGTCCTGACTTTC	CASSPQAAPSGANVLTF
TRBV27	.	TRBJ1-5	few	TGTGCCAGCAGTTTGGTCCCCGCCCAGCCCCAGCATTTT	CASSLVPAQPQHF
TRBV29-1	.	TRBJ2-1	many	TGCAGCGGGACTCGGACCGGGGTTGGGAATGAGCAGTTCTTC	CSGTRTGVGNEQFF
TRBV3-1	.	TRBJ1-6	.	TGTGCCAGCAGACAGCAGGTCGGAATTTCACCCCTCCACTTT	CASRQQVGISPLHF
TRBV5-1	.	TRBJ2-3	few	TGCGCCAGCAGCTTTCAGGGTGACACAGATACGCAGTATTTT	CASSFQGDTDTQYF
TRBV6-2/TRBV6-3	TRBD2	TRBJ2-4	.	TGTGCCAGCAGCCTTAGCGGGGGAGTTAACATTCAGTACTTC	CASSLSGGVNIQYF
TRBV18	TRBD2	TRBJ2-1	.	TGTGCCAGCTCACCACTGGCGGGGGGCGGACTAAATGAGCAGTTCTTC	CASSPLAGGGLNEQFF
TRBV6-2/TRBV6-3	.	TRBJ1-1	few	TGTGCCAGCAGTCCGACTGCGGGGAACACTGAAGCTTTCTTT	CASSPTAGNTEAFF
TRBV5-1	.	TRBJ1-2	.	TGCGCCAGCAGCCCGTACGGGTCCGGGCCTGGCTACACCTTC	CASSPYGSGPGYTF
TRBV12-3/TRBV12-4	.	TRBJ1-5	.	TGTGCCAGCAGTTTAGGCGGACAGCTTAGCAATCAGCCCCAGCATTTT	CASSLGGQLSNQPQHF
TRBV15	TRBD1	TRBJ2-3	few	TGTGCCACCAGCAGAGATGGGGGACAGGGAACAGATACGCAGTATTTT	CATSRDGGQGTDTQYF
TRBV24-1	TRBD2	TRBJ2-3	few	TGTGCCACAAGTCCCGCGACTAGCGACACTACGCAGTATTTT	CATSPATSDTTQYF
TRBV7-6	TRBD2	TRBJ2-7	few	TGTGCCAGCAGCTTAGGGTCTTCGACGGGGGGAGCCGGCGAGCAGTACTTC	CASSLGSSTGGAGEQYF
TRBV25-1	.	TRBJ1-1	few	TGTGCCAGCAGTGAATACGGGGAGGAAGCTTTCTTT	CASSEYGEEAFF
TRBV27	.	TRBJ1-1	many	TGTGCCAGCAGTTCAATGGGTGGTTTCTCGTACACTGAAGCTTTCTTT	CASSSMGGFSYTEAFF
TRBV4-3	.	TRBJ1-6	.	TGCGCCAGCAGCCAAGCGGGAGGCAGGATTAGAAATTCACCCCTCCACTTT	CASSQAGGRIRNSPLHF
TRBV12-3/TRBV12-4	TRBD2	TRBJ2-7	.	TGTGCCAGCAGTCAGACTAGCGGGGCTTACGAGCAGTACTTC	CASSQTSGAYEQYF
TRBV4-3	TRBD2	TRBJ2-3	many	TGCGCCAGCAGCCAAGGGGCTAGCGGGGGCCTCCTCGCCACGCAGTATTTT	CASSQGASGGLLATQYF
TRBV20-1	.	TRBJ2-1	few	TGCAGTGTCAAGGGGCGGCCCGCATCCTCCTACAATGAGCAGTTCTTC	CSVKGRPASSYNEQFF
TRBV7-8	.	TRBJ2-7	.	TGTGCCAGCAGCTTCGGGGAGCAGTACTTC	CASSFGEQYF
TRBV20-1	.	TRBJ2-7	many	TGCAGCGCTAGGGCAGGGGAACCCTACGAGCAGTACTTC	CSARAGEPYEQYF
TRBV4-3	.	TRBJ2-3	.	TGCGCCAGCAGCCAAGATTTGCGCACAGATACGCAGTATTTT	CASSQDLRTDTQYF
TRBV5-5	.	TRBJ2-2	few	TGTGCCAGCAGCTTGAGGGACCCCCTTCAGCTGTTTTTT	CASSLRDPLQLFF
TRBV7-2	.	TRBJ1-4	.	TGTGCCAGCAGCTTAGTCCAGCGGAAACTGTTTTTT	CASSLVQRKLFF
TRBV6-2/TRBV6-3	.	TRBJ2-2	.	TGTGCCAGCAGCCCCCTTGACGTGCTCGCGAACACCGGGGAGCTGTTTTTT	CASSPLDVLANTGELFF
TRBV10-3	TRBD1	TRBJ1-5	.	TGTGCCATCAGTCAGGGACAGGGGGATCAGCCCCAGCATTTT	CAISQGQGDQPQHF
TRBV4-3	.	TRBJ1-6	once	TGCGCCAGCAGCCAAGGTCCCGGGCCGTATAATTCACCCCTCCACTTT	CASSQGPGPYNSPLHF
TRBV7-2	TRBD2	TRBJ2-5	few	TGTGCCAGCAGCCGGGTGGCGGGGGGGAACCAAGAGACCCAGTACTTC	CASSRVAGGNQETQYF
TRBV7-9	.	TRBJ1-6	.	TGTGCCAGCAGCTTAGATAGGAATTCACCCCTCCACTTT	CASSLDRNSPLHF
TRBV4-1	TRBD1	TRBJ1-5	few	TGCGCCAGCAGCCAAGGCCTCTTACAGGGGGCGAACAATCAGCCCCAGCATTTT	CASSQGLLQGANNQPQHF
TRBV28	TRBD1	TRBJ1-1	few	TGTGCCAGCACCCCACAGGGGCGCGGAGGCACTGAAGCTTTCTTT	CASTPQGRGGTEAFF
TRBV5-1	TRBD2	TRBJ2-3	many	TGCGCCTCCTCCGCCGCTAGCGGCATCACAGATACGCAGTATTTT	CASSAASGITDTQYF
TRBV4-2	TRBD1	TRBJ1-5	.	TGTGCCAGCAGCCAAGTACAGGGGAATAGCAATCAGCCCCAGCATTTT	CASSQVQGNSNQPQHF
TRBV6-5	TRBD1	TRBJ2-3	once	TGTGACAGCAGTTCCGGCACAGGGGGAACGCAGTATTTT	CDSSSGTGGTQYF
TRBV6-6	.	TRBJ2-3	.	TGTGCCAGCAGCTTCATGCAGGGCGAGGATACGCAGTATTTT	CASSFMQGEDTQYF
TRBV2	.	TRBJ1-4	many	TGTGCCAGCAGTTTTGCTGGAAATGAAAAACTGTTTTTT	CASSFAGNEKLFF
TRBV7-3	TRBD2	TRBJ2-4	.	TGTGCCAGCAGCCCGGGACTAGCAACGGACATTCAGTACTTC	CASSPGLATDIQYF
TRBV5-1	.	TRBJ1-2	.	TGCGCCAGCAGCGTGGGAGAGGGTTTATATGGCTACACCTTC	CASSVGEGLYGYTF
TRBV7-2	TRBD1	TRBJ1-1	few	TGTGCCAGCAGCTTATCCAGGGGGACTGAAGCTTTCTTT	CASSLSRGTEAFF
TRBV6-5	TRBD1	TRBJ2-5	.	TGTGCCAGCAGAAAGACAGGGGGGGAGACCCAGTACTTC	CASRKTGGETQYF